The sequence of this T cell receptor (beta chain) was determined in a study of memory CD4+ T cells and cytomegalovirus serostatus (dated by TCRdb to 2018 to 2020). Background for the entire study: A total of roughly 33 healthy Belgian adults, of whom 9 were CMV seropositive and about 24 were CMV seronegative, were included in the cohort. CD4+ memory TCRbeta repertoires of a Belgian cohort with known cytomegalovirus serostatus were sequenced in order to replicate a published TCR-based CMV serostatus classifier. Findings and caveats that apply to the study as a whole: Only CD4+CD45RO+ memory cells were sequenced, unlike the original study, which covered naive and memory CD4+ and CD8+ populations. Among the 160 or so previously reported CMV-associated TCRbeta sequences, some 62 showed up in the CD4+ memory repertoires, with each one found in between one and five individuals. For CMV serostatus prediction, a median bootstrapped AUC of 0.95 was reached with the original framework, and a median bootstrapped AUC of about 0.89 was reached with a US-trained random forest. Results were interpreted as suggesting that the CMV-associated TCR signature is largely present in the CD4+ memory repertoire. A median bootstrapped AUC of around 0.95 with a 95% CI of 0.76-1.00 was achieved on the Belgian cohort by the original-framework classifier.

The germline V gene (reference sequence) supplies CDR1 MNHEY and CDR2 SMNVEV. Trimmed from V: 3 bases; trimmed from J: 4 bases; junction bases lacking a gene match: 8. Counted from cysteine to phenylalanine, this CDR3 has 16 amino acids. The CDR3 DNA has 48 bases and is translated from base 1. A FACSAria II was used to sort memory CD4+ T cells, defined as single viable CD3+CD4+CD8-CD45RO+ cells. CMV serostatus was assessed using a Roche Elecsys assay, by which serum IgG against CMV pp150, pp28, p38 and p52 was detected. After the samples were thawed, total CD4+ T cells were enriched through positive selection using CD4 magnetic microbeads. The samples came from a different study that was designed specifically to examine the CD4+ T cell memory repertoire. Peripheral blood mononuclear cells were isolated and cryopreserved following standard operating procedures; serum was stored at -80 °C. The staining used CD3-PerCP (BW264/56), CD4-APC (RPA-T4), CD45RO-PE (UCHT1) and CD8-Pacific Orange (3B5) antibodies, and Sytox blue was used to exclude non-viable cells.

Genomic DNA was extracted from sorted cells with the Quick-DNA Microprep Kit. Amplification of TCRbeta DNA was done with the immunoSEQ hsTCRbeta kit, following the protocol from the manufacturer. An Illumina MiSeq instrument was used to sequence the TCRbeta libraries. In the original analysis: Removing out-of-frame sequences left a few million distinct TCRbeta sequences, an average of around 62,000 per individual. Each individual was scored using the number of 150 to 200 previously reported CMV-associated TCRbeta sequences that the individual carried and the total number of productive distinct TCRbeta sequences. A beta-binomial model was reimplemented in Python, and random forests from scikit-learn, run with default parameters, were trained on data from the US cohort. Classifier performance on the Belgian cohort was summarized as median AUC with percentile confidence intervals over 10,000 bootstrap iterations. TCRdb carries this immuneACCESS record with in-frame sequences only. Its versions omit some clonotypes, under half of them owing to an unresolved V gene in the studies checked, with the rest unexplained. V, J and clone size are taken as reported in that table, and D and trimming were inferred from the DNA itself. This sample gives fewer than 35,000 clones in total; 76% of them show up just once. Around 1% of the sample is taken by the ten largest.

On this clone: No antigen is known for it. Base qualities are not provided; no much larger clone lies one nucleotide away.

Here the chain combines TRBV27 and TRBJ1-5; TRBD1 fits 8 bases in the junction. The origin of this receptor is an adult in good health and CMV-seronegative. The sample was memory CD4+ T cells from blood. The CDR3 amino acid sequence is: CASSFGTGLPNQPQHF. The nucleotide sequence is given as TGTGCCAGCAGTTTTGGGACAGGCCTGCCAAATCAGCCCCAGCATTTT.